Listed here are 27 T cell receptor beta chains from one sample, sequenced in a study of long-term antiretroviral therapy in people with HIV. They ran version v3.0 of the immunoSEQ assay at survey level. The protocol was immunoSEQ multiplex PCR, while the TCRdb copy is restricted to in-frame clones and leaves out a portion. Here the sample spans about 39,000 clones, approximately 85% being singletons. Source: unsorted PBMCs, taken 3.1 years after starting antiretroviral therapy. The receptor source for this set is a woman in her forties or fifties with HIV.

The chain has TRBV7-2 and TRBJ1-5; 7 nucleotides align to TRBD1. The germline CDR1 and CDR2 sequences are SGHTA and FQGNSA. This CDR3 has 17 residues. V trimming: 5 bases; J trimming: 0 bases; junction bases outside the gene matches: 10. The CDR3 loop reads CASSPRDSRNSNQPQHF. The CDR3 DNA sequence: TGTGCCAGCAGCCCAAGGGACAGTCGCAATAGCAATCAGCCCCAGCATTTT.

This clone was seen just once. The rearrangement links TRBV6-4 to TRBJ2-1; TRBD2 matches at 8 bases. The CDR3 totals 15 residues. The J segment lost 4 bases and the V segment lost 6 bases, leaving 8 bases of the junction unmatched. Germline V gives CDR1 MRHNA, CDR2 SNTAGT. Here the CDR3 reads CASSASGGPYNEQFF. CDR3 sequence (DNA): TGTGCCAGCAGCGCCTCGGGGGGGCCGTACAATGAGCAGTTCTTC.

The count of this clone is one. The V and J genes are TRBV6-5 and TRBJ1-6, with D hard to call. With 8 bases removed from V and 7 bases from J, the gap between germline ends came to 9 bases. Germline CDR1 is MNHEY and CDR2 is SVGAGI. The CDR3 is made up of 12 amino acids. The CDR3 sequence is CASGQANSPLHF. The CDR3 bases are TGTGCCAGCGGGCAGGCAAATTCACCCCTCCACTTT.

The J gene is TRBJ1-2, the V gene TRBV19, with D maybe TRBD1 (6 bases). V dropped 7 bases and J dropped 4 bases, with 19 bases sitting between them. The CDR3 has 15 amino acids. The germline V gene encodes CDR1 LNHDA and CDR2 SQIVND (reference sequence). The CDR3 is CASKRGAGDRYGYTF. The CDR3 nucleotides are TGTGCCAGTAAAAGGGGGGCAGGGGATCGCTATGGCTACACCTTC.

The chain recombines TRBV4-1 with TRBJ1-4; maybe TRBD1 (5 bases). Germline CDR1 and CDR2: MGHRA and YSYEKL. V gave up 5 bases and J gave up 8 bases, with 18 bases separating them. The CDR3 has 15 residues. In nucleotides, the CDR3 is TGCGCCAGCAGCGAAAGGGTAGGGGCAAGGGAAAAACTGTTTTTT. Translated: CASSERVGAREKLFF.

The CDR3 nucleotides read TGTGCCAGCAGCGCCGGGACAGGACTAACCCAAGAGACCCAGTACTTC. This sequence encodes CASSAGTGLTQETQYF. The genes are TRBV9 and TRBJ2-5; 8 bases are shared with TRBD1. The CDR3 spans 16 residues. The germline CDR1 and CDR2 sequences are SGDLS and YYNGEE. V gave up 3 bases and J gave up 1 base; unmatched junction bases: 8.

Here the CDR3 DNA reads TGTGCCAGTAGTTGGGGGGGGGTAACTGAAGCTTTCTTT. This translates into CASSWGGVTEAFF. The V gene is TRBV19, the J gene TRBJ1-1; a possible D gene is TRBD1 (5 bases). Germline V CDR1 and CDR2: LNHDA, SQIVND (reference sequence). With 5 bases removed from V and 5 bases from J, the gap between germline ends came to 12 bases. This CDR3 is built from 13 residues.

The rearrangement uses TRBV27 and TRBJ1-1; TRBD1 might be the D (6 bases). Germline CDR1 and CDR2: MNHEY and SMNVEV (reference sequence). V was shortened by 1 base and J by 1 base, with 10 bases between the two germline ends. The CDR3 has 15 residues. The CDR3 nucleotides are TGTGCCAGCAGTTTATTCGGGGGCTCGAACACTGAAGCTTTCTTT. Translation gives CASSLFGGSNTEAFF.

This clone was seen once. This sequence joins TRBV5-4 and TRBJ2-2; 10 bases map to TRBD2. The CDR3 sequence is 16 residues long. Germline assignment: CDR1 SGHNT and CDR2 YYREEE (reference sequence). V trimming: 5 bases; J trimming: 2 bases; junction bases outside the gene matches: 6. CDR3 in amino acids: CASRDPSGGNTGELFF. The CDR3 coding sequence is TGTGCCAGCAGAGATCCTAGCGGGGGTAACACCGGGGAGCTGTTTTTT.

This clone occurred a few times. This chain connects TRBV9 to TRBJ2-2, with TRBD2 matching 12 bases. Germline V CDR1 and CDR2: SGDLS, YYNGEE. V shed 5 bases and J 0 bases; nucleotides not matched to a gene: 11. This CDR3 contains 19 residues. The CDR3 sequence is CASSLGLAGSSTNTGELFF. The CDR3 bases are TGTGCCAGCAGTCTAGGACTAGCGGGGAGTAGTACGAACACCGGGGAGCTGTTTTTT.

This clone has a handful of counts. DNA of the CDR3: TGCGCCAGCAGCTCGGGGAACAGGGTAAAAGCTTTCTTT. The encoded protein is CASSSGNRVKAFF. V and J are TRBV4-1 and TRBJ1-1, with D perhaps TRBD1 (6 bases). CDR1 and CDR2 from the germline V gene are MGHRA and YSYEKL. Trimming removed 5 bases from V and 9 bases from J, with 16 bases in between. This CDR3 has 13 residues.

This chain connects TRBV19 to TRBJ1-5; D is undetermined. CDR3 length: 14 amino acids. CDR1 is LNHDA, CDR2 SQIVND, per germline (reference sequence). V was pared by 5 bases and J by 0 bases, with 8 bases between. This chain's CDR3 is CASSLALSNQPQHF. CDR3 sequence (DNA): TGTGCCAGTAGTTTGGCCCTTAGCAATCAGCCCCAGCATTTT.

J is TRBJ2-5 and V is TRBV4-1; TRBD1 matches at 9 bases. The J call may be incorrect, as the DNA end agrees better with TRBJ2-7. CDR1 and CDR2 (germline): MGHRA, YSYEKL. CDR3 length equals 16 residues. CDR3 DNA: TGCGCCAGCAGCCACTTAGGAGGGACAGGGCCCTACGAGCAGTACTTC. This translates into CASSHLGGTGPYEQYF.

The chain employs TRBV5-6 and TRBJ2-5; 9 nucleotides align to TRBD1. After removal of 2 bases from V and 4 bases from J, the junction contained 6 bases not matched to a gene. The length of the CDR3 is 15 residues. The V gene's germline CDR1 is SGHDT and CDR2 YYEEEE. The CDR3 loop reads CASSLPGQGAETQYF. CDR3 nucleotide sequence: TGTGCCAGCAGCTTACCGGGACAGGGAGCAGAGACCCAGTACTTC.

The chain has TRBV11-2 and TRBJ2-3; 12 bases are shared with TRBD1. V dropped 0 bases and J dropped 4; count of bases not matched to a gene: 5. CDR1 and CDR2 (germline): SGHAT, FQNNGV. This CDR3 is built from 17 residues. The CDR3 region has the DNA TGTGCCAGCAGCTTAGAATGGGGGACAGGGGGCGCAGATACGCAGTATTTT. Amino acids: CASSLEWGTGGADTQYF.

This chain connects TRBV19 to TRBJ1-1; unclear D gene. Trimming took 1 base from V and 3 from J, leaving 9 bases between them. CDR3 size: 14 residues. Germline V CDR1 and CDR2: LNHDA, SQIVND (reference sequence). This CDR3 reads CASSIGLSYTEAFF. The CDR3 DNA is TGTGCCAGTAGTATAGGTCTTAGCTACACTGAAGCTTTCTTT.

The chain carries TRBV2 and TRBJ1-4; TRBD1 matches 7 bases. This CDR3 contains 14 residues. V lost 5 bases and J lost 8; bases outside the gene matches: 8. CDR1 and CDR2 from the germline V gene are SNHLY and FYNNEI. This CDR3 is CASSQTGNPEKLFF. In DNA form, the CDR3 reads TGTGCCAGCAGTCAGACAGGGAATCCGGAAAAACTGTTTTTT.

This chain links TRBV4-1 with TRBJ2-1; D unclear. This CDR3 region has 13 residues. V was cut by 0 bases and J by 5 bases, with 5 bases left in between. The V gene's germline CDR1 is MGHRA and CDR2 YSYEKL. Written as DNA, the CDR3 is TGCGCCAGCAGCCAAGAACGTCACAATGAGCAGTTCTTC. This sequence encodes CASSQERHNEQFF.

This clone appeared a single time. V usage is TRBV6-5 and J usage is TRBJ1-1; D may be TRBD1 (6 bases). V gave up 6 bases and J gave up 7 bases, with 15 bases separating them. The CDR3 contains 13 residues. The germline V gene encodes CDR1 MNHEY and CDR2 SVGAGI. The CDR3 DNA is TGTGCCAGCAGCTACACAGGGTTAAGTGAAGCTTTCTTT. Amino acids: CASSYTGLSEAFF.

The V and J genes are TRBV7-9 and TRBJ1-1; D gene ambiguous. CDR1 SEHNR and CDR2 FQNEAQ come from the germline V gene (reference sequence). V lost 1 base to trimming and J lost 1 base, with 10 bases between them. The CDR3 totals 15 residues. The CDR3 loop reads CASSLVGRRNTEAFF. As DNA, the CDR3 is TGTGCCAGCAGCTTAGTTGGGAGGCGGAACACTGAAGCTTTCTTT.

This clone was found once. V gene TRBV7-9 combines with J gene TRBJ1-2; TRBD1 matches 7 bases. V trimming: 1 base; J trimming: 4 bases; junction bases outside the gene matches: 0. This CDR3 contains 13 residues. CDR1 SEHNR and CDR2 FQNEAQ come from the germline V gene (reference sequence). The CDR3 spells CASSLGQGYGYTF. The CDR3 DNA reads as TGTGCCAGCAGCTTAGGACAGGGCTATGGCTACACCTTC.

This clone showed up just a few times. This chain joins TRBV6-1 and TRBJ2-7; D is unresolved. The CDR3 loop spans 13 amino acids. The germline V gene encodes CDR1 MNHNS and CDR2 SASEGT. V lost 6 bases and J lost 5, with 14 bases in between. This CDR3 reads CASRYIPPNEQYF. The CDR3 coding sequence is TGTGCCAGCAGATACATCCCCCCTAACGAGCAGTACTTC.

A few counts support this clone. The chain combines TRBV19 with TRBJ1-6; D unclear. The CDR3 has 14 residues. Per germline, CDR1 LNHDA and CDR2 SQIVND (reference sequence). V lost 3 bases to trimming and J lost 7 bases, with 10 bases between them. CDR3 in amino acids: CASSIPGWNSPLHF. The CDR3 nucleotides are TGTGCCAGTAGTATTCCGGGGTGGAATTCACCCCTCCACTTT.

The chain uses TRBV7-9 and TRBJ2-3, with D possibly matching TRBD2 (6 bases). The CDR3 runs to 11 residues. The V end was cut by 10 bases, the J end by 4 bases, with 9 bases between. Germline CDR1 and CDR2: SEHNR and FQNEAQ (reference sequence). In DNA form, the CDR3 reads TGTGCCACCGGGAGAGCAGATACGCAGTATTTT. It encodes CATGRADTQYF.

The V and J genes are TRBV7-9 and TRBJ1-3; D remains ambiguous. Trimming shortened V by 4 bases and J by 0 bases, and 4 bases separated the two germline ends. The CDR3 length is 13 residues. Germline-derived CDR1 and CDR2 are SEHNR and FQNEAQ (reference sequence). CDR3 region: CASSWGSGNTIYF. CDR3 bases: TGTGCCAGCAGCTGGGGCTCTGGAAACACCATATATTTT.

This clone has only one observation. The V and J genes are TRBV2 and TRBJ2-7; TRBD1 matches 7 bases. The CDR3 has 13 amino acids. V lost 5 bases, J lost 6 bases, and 7 bases stayed unmatched. Germline V gene sequence: CDR1 SNHLY, CDR2 FYNNEI. This CDR3 is CASSQEGGGEQYF. In nucleotides, the CDR3 is TGTGCCAGCAGTCAGGAAGGGGGCGGCGAGCAGTACTTC.

The CDR3 DNA reads as TGTGCCAGCACAGCGGGGGGCTTCAATGAGCAGTTCTTC. Translation: CASTAGGFNEQFF. V is TRBV6-5 and J is TRBJ2-1; 9 nucleotides line up with TRBD2. CDR1 MNHEY and CDR2 SVGAGI come from the germline V gene. This CDR3 spans 13 amino acids. After removal of 7 bases from V and 6 bases from J, the junction contained 4 bases not matched to a gene.